This T cell receptor beta chain was profiled in a study of CD8+ T cells in alopecia areata. In the study overall: Oral tofacitinib (5 to 10 mg twice daily) was administered to treated patients.

CDR1 is LGHNA and CDR2 is YSLEER in the germline V gene. Deletions cut 0 bases from V and 2 bases from J, with 10 bases between. The CDR3 totals 15 residues. TCR sequencing used cDNA made by reverse transcription of extracted RNA. Profiling relied on immunoSEQ multiplex PCR, and the TCRdb table lists in-frame clones only, not all of them. The sample has 140,000 to 150,000 clones, approximately 51% seen once; the top ten hold more than 0.95%. This chain joins TRBV4-3 and TRBJ1-1, with D hard to call. This receptor was taken from a human donor with alopecia areata. The material sequenced was CD4+ T cells sorted from blood, taken at week 0. CDR3 DNA sequence: TGCGCCAGCAGCCAAGATGAGTTTATAAACACTGAAGCTTTCTTT. This translates into CASSQDEFINTEAFF.